This TCR beta chain emerged from a study of CD4 T cells in relation to SARS-CoV-2 and coronaviruses. Background on the study: PBMCs were cultured with antigen for roughly nine days before TCR beta sequencing.

In its sample, this clone was seen once. What it binds is not known. Here immunoSEQ multiplex PCR was the method, and the copy in TCRdb shows in-frame clones only, minus some. The repertoire holds about 18,000 clones, with 70% to 85% as singletons. Unexposed donor CD4+ T cells date from about 2011-2018, before the COVID-19 pandemic. The cells were cultured for about 10 days before CD4+ T cells were isolated. Cells permitting, SARS-CoV-2 S/N and four cold-coronavirus spikes were tested on unexposed-donor CD4+ T cells. Cultures held under 2.5 million PBMCs per well with around 9.8 IU/ml IL-2. The origin of this receptor is a human donor in good health. Sequenced: CD4+ T cells from PBMCs, cultured in vitro.

The CDR3 nucleotides are TGTGCTAGTGGTTTGGTAGGGACCCAGTACTTC. Protein product: CASGLVGTQYF. The gene calls are TRBV12-5 and TRBJ2-5; D is unresolved. V dropped 0 bases and J dropped 7 bases, with 3 bases sitting between them. This CDR3 comprises 11 residues. CDR1 is LGHNT and CDR2 is FRNRAP in the germline V gene.